The 14 T cell receptor beta chains in this list originate from one sample, sequenced in a study of blood T cell repertoires in COVID-19 (dated by TCRdb to the early 2020s). Library generation was performed with the immunoSEQ multiplex PCR assay. Not all clones reach the TCRdb copy of this immuneACCESS table, which keeps in-frame sequences only. Checked studies attribute under half of the gap to unresolved V genes and leave the rest unexplained. The sample records 150,000 to 180,000 clones, nearly 80% of which are singletons. Clones ranked in the top ten supply roughly 1.7% of the sample. The sequencing input was peripheral blood. Receptor source: a man older than 75 with acute or convalescent COVID-19.

The chain joins TRBV6-5 to TRBJ1-5; no clear D gene. CDR3 length: 13 residues. Trimming took off 5 bases at V and 4 bases at J, with 9 bases between the two ends. Looked up from germline, CDR1 is MNHEY and CDR2 is SVGAGI. The CDR3 nucleotides are TGTGCCAGCAGTCCAACAGTTAATCAGCCCCAGCATTTT. Its protein product is CASSPTVNQPQHF.

This sequence joins TRBV5-1 and TRBJ1-4; 7 bases align to TRBD1. Germline values: CDR1 SGHRS, CDR2 YFSETQ. Germline trimming cut 4 bases from V and 4 bases from J; bases unmatched to any gene: 7. This CDR3 spans 15 amino acids. The CDR3 loop reads CASSAMGQLNEKLFF. CDR3 in DNA: TGCGCCAGCAGCGCGATGGGACAGCTTAATGAAAAACTGTTTTTT.

The chain recombines TRBV5-1 with TRBJ2-3; the D is unclear. Per germline, CDR1 SGHRS and CDR2 YFSETQ. The CDR3 runs to 13 residues. V lost 0 bases to trimming and J lost 5 bases, with 7 bases between them. The chain's CDR3 is CASSLARKDTQYF. CDR3 sequence (DNA): TGCGCCAGCAGCTTGGCCCGTAAAGATACGCAGTATTTT. The full variable domain, completed using reference TRBV5-1 and TRBJ2-3, is KAGVTQTPRYLIKTRGQQVTLSCSPISGHRSVSWYQQTPGQGLQFLFEYFSETQRNKGNFPGRFSGRQFSNSRSEMNVSTLELGDSALYLCASSLARKDTQYFGPGTRLTVL.

The chain couples TRBV9 to TRBJ2-7; D perhaps matches TRBD2 (6 bases). Germline loops: CDR1 SGDLS, CDR2 YYNGEE. This CDR3 has 14 amino acids. Trimming took 2 bases from V and 6 from J, leaving 15 bases between them. The CDR3 loop reads CASSVIPEGTEQYF. DNA for the CDR3: TGTGCCAGCAGCGTCATCCCGGAGGGAACCGAGCAGTACTTC.

The chain uses TRBV7-8 and TRBJ2-1; 8 bases line up with TRBD2. V lost 5 bases to trimming and J lost 6 bases; unmatched junction nucleotides: 6. The CDR3 length is 14 residues. Germline-derived CDR1 and CDR2 are SGHVS and FQNEAQ. For the CDR3, the DNA is TGTGCCAGCAGCCAAACCGGGACTAGCAATGAGCAGTTCTTC. Its protein product is CASSQTGTSNEQFF.

J is TRBJ1-1 and V is TRBV5-5, with 8 bases that match TRBD1. CDR3 size: 16 residues. Trimming removed 0 bases from V and 10 bases from J; junction bases left unmatched: 14. Germline V gene data show CDR1 as SGHKS and CDR2 as YYEKEE (reference sequence). This CDR3 reads CASSLVGQGPSRGAFF. The DNA for the CDR3 is TGTGCCAGCAGCTTGGTCGGACAGGGCCCCTCCCGGGGAGCTTTCTTT.

This clone was seen a handful of times. This chain uses TRBV30 with TRBJ1-6; D perhaps matches TRBD1 (6 bases). Trimming cost V 0 bases and J 5 bases, with 20 bases left between them. Germline V gives CDR1 GTSNPN, CDR2 SVGIG (reference sequence). The CDR3 has 18 amino acids. The CDR3 DNA reads as TGTGCCTGGAGTGTACCCTCCTCGTCGACAGGAAATAATTCACCCCTCCACTTT. Translated: CAWSVPSSSTGNNSPLHF.

The genes are TRBV11-2 and TRBJ1-1, with TRBD1 matching 7 bases. Germline V gene sequence: CDR1 SGHAT, CDR2 FQNNGV. This CDR3 contains 16 residues. V shed 0 bases, J shed 1 base, and the junction held 5 bases outside the gene matches. CDR3 sequence: CASSLDPDRTNTEAFF. CDR3 DNA sequence: TGTGCCAGCAGCTTAGACCCGGACAGGACGAACACTGAAGCTTTCTTT.

CDR3 sequence (DNA): TGCGCCAGCAGCCCGATTATGGGGACGGGGAGGACAGATACGCAGTATTTT. It yields the protein CASSPIMGTGRTDTQYF. V and J are TRBV5-1 and TRBJ2-3; tentatively, D is TRBD2 (6 bases). Germline V gene lookup returns CDR1 SGHRS and CDR2 YFSETQ. The CDR3 loop spans 17 amino acids. Trimming took off 4 bases at V and 3 bases at J, with 21 bases between the two ends. Combining the CDR3 with reference TRBV5-1 and TRBJ2-3 gives the whole variable domain KAGVTQTPRYLIKTRGQQVTLSCSPISGHRSVSWYQQTPGQGLQFLFEYFSETQRNKGNFPGRFSGRQFSNSRSEMNVSTLELGDSALYLCASSPIMGTGRTDTQYFGPGTRLTVL.

This clone has a handful of counts. The chain links TRBV5-1 to TRBJ1-4, with a possible D match to TRBD1 (5 bases). This CDR3 has 15 residues. V lost 1 base, J lost 5 bases, and 12 bases lay in between. Per germline, CDR1 SGHRS and CDR2 YFSETQ. The DNA of the CDR3 is TGCGCCAGCAGCTTGACGCCAGGGCTAAATGAAAAACTGTTTTTT. It codes for CASSLTPGLNEKLFF.

This chain joins TRBV5-1 and TRBJ1-5; 8 bases are shared with TRBD1. V was pared by 2 bases and J by 5 bases, with 15 bases of the junction left unmatched. This CDR3 has 18 residues. CDR1 is SGHRS, CDR2 YFSETQ, per germline. The CDR3: CASSFDPRGGGQDQPQHF. The DNA for the CDR3 is TGCGCCAGCAGCTTCGACCCCCGGGGCGGGGGACAGGATCAGCCCCAGCATTTT.

This clone has only a few counts. The CDR3 bases are TGTGCCAGCAGCCAGGGGGCTGGTCAGCCCCAGCATTTT. This sequence encodes CASSQGAGQPQHF. V gene TRBV12-3 or TRBV12-4 combines with J gene TRBJ1-5, with 8 bases identical to TRBD1. With 6 bases clipped from V and 6 bases from J, the junction kept 4 bases outside the gene matches. CDR3 length: 13 residues.

This clone was counted many times. This chain joins TRBV28 and TRBJ1-4; TRBD1 matches at 7 bases. The germline CDR1 and CDR2 sequences are MDHEN and SYDVKM. The CDR3 length is 14 residues. V was clipped by 4 bases and J by 4 bases; unmatched bases: 3. The CDR3 region has the DNA TGTGCCAGCAGTTCCAGGGGGTTTAATGAAAAACTGTTTTTT. It is translated as CASSSRGFNEKLFF.

The chain is built from TRBV24-1 and TRBJ2-3; D is perhaps TRBD1 (5 bases). Germline values: CDR1 KGHDR, CDR2 SFDVKD. The CDR3 contains 16 residues. V was trimmed by 0 bases and J by 3 bases, leaving 12 bases between them. The CDR3 region is CATSDLQGLATDTQYF. The CDR3 DNA follows: TGTGCCACCAGTGATTTGCAGGGCCTCGCAACAGATACGCAGTATTTT.